The T cell receptor (beta chain) described here comes from a study of T cells expressing NK-cell markers. Study-wide results and caveats: In several donors, dominant clonotypes made up about 28.3-65% of CD3+CD56-NKG2C+ cells. The dominant NKG2C+ clonotypes represented roughly 1.0-7.5% of CD8+ T cells in five or six donors.

TCRdb re-called the 5' RACE reads, yielding one record per CDR3 amino acid sequence without DNA. Recorded for this sample: around 180,000 distinct CDR3 sequences. Germline V gene data show CDR1 as SGHRS and CDR2 as YFSETQ. This CDR3 contains 13 residues. Worth noting for this clonotype: The antigen remains undetermined.

What was sequenced was blood T cells: a sorted CD56 or NKG2C T cell subset, CD4+ or CD8+ T cells, or bulk PBMC T cells (not recorded which). The V and J genes are TRBV5-1 and TRBJ1-1. The receptor was isolated from a man aged 18-75 years in good health. The chain's CDR3 is CASSKGPAAGAFF.